The rows below give T cell receptor beta chains drawn from one sample of a study of T cell repertoires in cytomegalovirus infection. The antigens for these receptors are not known. TCRdb re-derived calls from the reads in MiXCR, one entry per CDR3 protein. This table holds approximately 990,000 distinct CDR3 sequences, approximately 31% found once. The source material was cultured CD8+ T cells from PBMCs, sampled from culture after CMV antigen stimulation. Receptors originate from a human donor in good health (CMV status not recorded). Some clones in this sample may be carry-over from other donors' samples. Both conserved end residues are part of each CDR3. The D gene is left open where the match is weak. Clone sizes are given selectively: once, few, many, or a class where the clone is expanded.

length	size	V	D	J	CDR3	DNA
15	-	TRBV27	TRBD2	TRBJ2-1	CASSLSVRGGGEQFF	TGTGCCAGCAGTTTATCGGTGCGGGGGGGCGGTGAGCAGTTCTTC
15	-	TRBV5-4	-	TRBJ2-7	CASSQLADDSNEQYF	TGTGCCAGCAGCCAGCTAGCCGACGATAGTAATGAGCAGTACTTC
17	-	TRBV20-1	-	TRBJ1-5	CSALTRVNLRSNQPQHF	TGCAGTGCCCTGACCCGGGTCAATCTCCGGAGCAATCAGCCCCAGCATTTT
14	-	TRBV6-6	-	TRBJ2-4	CASRPQGWGDIQYF	TGTGCCAGCAGACCACAGGGATGGGGGGACATTCAGTACTTC
15	-	TRBV4-1	TRBD1	TRBJ1-2	CASSFSTGRVDGYTF	TGCGCCAGCAGCTTTTCGACAGGGCGCGTTGATGGCTACACCTTC
17	-	TRBV5-5	-	TRBJ2-7	CASSLVDRAGDPYEQYF	TGTGCCAGCAGCTTGGTGGATCGGGCAGGGGATCCCTACGAGCAGTACTTC
13	few	TRBV12-3/TRBV12-4	TRBD1	TRBJ2-7	CASTQTGGGEQYF	TGTGCCAGCACACAGACAGGGGGAGGCGAGCAGTACTTC
15	-	TRBV7-6	-	TRBJ1-5	CASSLEAGSNQPQHF	TGTGCCAGCAGCTTAGAGGCCGGTAGCAATCAGCCCCAGCATTTT
16	-	TRBV10-1	TRBD1	TRBJ1-1	CASSESGQGMNTEAFF	TGCGCCAGCAGTGAGTCTGGACAGGGGATGAACACTGAAGCTTTCTTT
13	-	TRBV6-1	-	TRBJ2-3	CASSKGLTDTQYF	TGTGCCAGCAGCAAAGGCCTCACAGATACGCAGTATTTT
18	-	TRBV5-4	TRBD1	TRBJ2-7	CASSLAVFDRGLLYEQYF	TGTGCCAGCAGCTTGGCTGTTTTTGACAGGGGGCTTCTCTACGAGCAGTACTTC
15	-	TRBV6-5	-	TRBJ1-3	CASSPGDPSGNTIYF	TGTGCCAGCAGCCCCGGGGACCCCTCTGGAAACACCATATATTTT
15	-	TRBV15	TRBD1	TRBJ1-5	CATSRDRGLSQPQHF	TGTGCCACCAGCAGGGACAGGGGTCTAAGTCAGCCCCAGCATTTT
17	many	TRBV6-1	TRBD1	TRBJ1-2	CASSTGQNVRSFYGYTF	TGTGCCAGTTCTACGGGACAGAACGTGAGGTCCTTCTATGGCTACACCTTC
13	few	TRBV27	-	TRBJ1-1	CATQGGMNTEAFF	TGTGCCACCCAGGGCGGAATGAACACTGAAGCTTTCTTT
14	-	TRBV2	TRBD1	TRBJ1-4	CASPPGQGEEKLFF	TGTGCCAGCCCCCCGGGACAGGGGGAAGAAAAACTGTTTTTT
14	-	TRBV15	-	TRBJ1-5	CVTSAKKGWTSQHF	TGTGTCACCAGCGCCAAGAAGGGTTGGACGTCCCAGCATTTT
14	-	TRBV4-1	-	TRBJ2-2	CASSLQEDTGELFF	TGCGCCAGCAGCCTGCAGGAGGACACCGGGGAGCTGTTTTTT
15	-	TRBV11-2	-	TRBJ2-1	CASSFRGGVVNEQFF	TGTGCCAGCAGCTTTCGAGGGGGGGTTGTCAATGAGCAGTTCTTC
13	-	TRBV29-1	-	TRBJ2-3	CSVHGGSADTQYF	TGCAGCGTTCACGGGGGATCCGCAGATACGCAGTATTTT
13	many	TRBV12-3/TRBV12-4	-	TRBJ1-5	CASSGPGNQPQHF	TGTGCCAGCAGCGGCCCGGGCAATCAGCCCCAGCATTTT
14	-	TRBV7-9	TRBD1	TRBJ2-1	CASRDRGSHNEQFF	TGTGCCAGCCGGGACAGGGGCAGCCACAATGAGCAGTTCTTC
11	-	TRBV29-1	-	TRBJ1-1	CSVPYLVEAFF	TGCAGCGTTCCATATCTCGTTGAAGCTTTCTTT
16	-	TRBV27	TRBD2	TRBJ2-3	CASSASGGPSTDTQYF	TGTGCCAGCAGTGCTAGCGGGGGGCCTAGCACAGATACGCAGTATTTT
15	few	TRBV29-1	TRBD1	TRBJ1-2	CSVEVWDRGHYGYTF	TGCAGCGTTGAAGTGTGGGACAGGGGCCACTATGGCTACACCTTC
14	-	TRBV12-3/TRBV12-4	-	TRBJ2-7	CASSITGKSYEQYF	TGTGCCAGCAGTATCACAGGGAAATCCTACGAGCAGTACTTC
12	few	TRBV6-5	-	TRBJ2-1	CASSYSGVEQFF	TGTGCCAGCAGTTACTCTGGCGTTGAGCAGTTCTTC
17	few	TRBV5-5	-	TRBJ2-3	CASSLSPTRTATDTQYF	TGTGCCAGCAGCCTCTCCCCGACTCGCACAGCCACAGATACGCAGTATTTT
17	once	TRBV24-1	-	TRBJ2-1	CATSDPSDRPPGNAQFF	TGTGCCACCAGTGACCCTAGCGACAGGCCCCCCGGGAATGCGCAGTTCTTC
19	few	TRBV7-2	-	TRBJ1-2	CASSLPASQGIGANYGYTF	TGTGCCAGCAGCTTACCGGCTTCTCAGGGGATAGGAGCTAACTATGGCTACACCTTC
15	-	TRBV6-8	-	TRBJ2-3	CANSSYGGRTDTQYF	TGTGCCAACAGTTCCTACGGGGGAAGAACAGATACGCAGTATTTT